These 29 T cell receptor beta chains originate from one sample sequenced in a study of blood T cell repertoires in COVID-19. Generated by immunoSEQ multiplex PCR, the TCRdb table keeps only in-frame clones and is missing some. The data hold fewer than 250,000 clones, with approximately 90% observed a single time. The sequencing sample was made of PBMCs or T cells enriched from blood (not recorded which). These TCRs come from a man aged 45-65 years who had been exposed to COVID-19.

V gene TRBV3-1 (or the pseudogene TRBV3-2) combines with J gene TRBJ1-1; TRBD1 might be the D (6 bases). V gave up 6 bases and J gave up 4 bases, with 15 bases separating them. CDR1 is LGHDT and CDR2 is YNNKEL in the germline V gene (reference sequence). The CDR3 totals 14 residues. CDR3 sequence: CASSLGGGFTEAFF. DNA of the CDR3: TGTGCCAGCAGTCTGGGAGGGGGGTTCACTGAAGCTTTCTTT.

The rearrangement links TRBV30 to TRBJ1-5, with TRBD1 matching 8 bases. Germline V gene sequence: CDR1 GTSNPN, CDR2 SVGIG (reference sequence). Germline trimming cut 5 bases from V and 4 bases from J; bases unmatched to any gene: 10. This CDR3 comprises 15 residues. The CDR3 protein is CAWDDRGRVNQPQHF. CDR3 bases: TGTGCCTGGGATGACAGGGGCCGAGTAAATCAGCCCCAGCATTTT.

The chain couples TRBV5-4 to TRBJ1-6; D might be TRBD1 (5 bases). The V and J ends lost 4 bases and 7 bases respectively, with 18 bases between them. In germline, CDR1 is SGHNT, CDR2 YYREEE (reference sequence). The CDR3 is 16 amino acids. CDR3 DNA: TGTGCCAGCAGCCGGTCTTCGGGGGTGGGAAATTCACCCCTCCACTTT. As protein: CASSRSSGVGNSPLHF. The whole variable domain, remainder taken from reference TRBV5-4 and TRBJ1-6, is ETGVTQSPTHLIKTRGQQVTLRCSSQSGHNTVSWYQQALGQGPQFIFQYYREEENGRGNFPPRFSGLQFPNYSSELNVNALELDDSALYLCASSRSSGVGNSPLHFGNGTRLTVT.

The chain is built from TRBV10-3 and TRBJ2-2; 11 bases fit TRBD2. CDR3 length: 15 residues. The V and J ends lost 6 bases and 7 bases, in that order; junction bases with no gene match: 7. The germline V gene has CDR1 ENHRY and CDR2 SYGVKD. The CDR3 DNA reads TGTGCCATCAGACCCCTAGCGGGAGGAATCGGGGAGCTGTTTTTT. Protein: CAIRPLAGGIGELFF.

This clone has more than one count but fewer than ten. The same CDR3 can be traced to other DNA sequences in this sample. The V gene is TRBV9, the J gene TRBJ2-1; 11 bases fit TRBD2. V shed 5 bases and J 4 bases; nucleotides not matched to a gene: 5. Germline-derived CDR1 and CDR2 are SGDLS and YYNGEE. CDR3 length equals 15 residues. In DNA, the CDR3 is TGTGCCAGCAGTCTAGCGGGGGGCCCTTACAATGAGCAGTTCTTC. This translates into CASSLAGGPYNEQFF.

V and J are TRBV3-1 (or the pseudogene TRBV3-2) and TRBJ2-7; tentatively, D is TRBD1 (6 bases). The CDR3 extends over 13 amino acids. The V end lost 1 base, the J end lost 11 bases, and 15 bases lay between the germline ends. Germline CDR1 reads LGHDT; CDR2 reads YNNKEL (reference sequence). Here the CDR3 reads CASSQGTVLLKYF. The DNA of the CDR3 is TGTGCCAGCAGCCAAGGGACAGTTTTGTTGAAGTACTTC.

The chain joins TRBV28 to TRBJ1-2, with D maybe TRBD1 (5 bases). The germline CDR1 and CDR2 sequences are MDHEN and SYDVKM. Deletions cut 2 bases from V and 4 bases from J, with 14 bases between. The length of the CDR3 is 15 residues. CDR3: CASSLIGGVGYGYTF. The CDR3, as DNA: TGTGCCAGCAGTTTAATCGGGGGGGTGGGCTATGGCTACACCTTC.

The chain uses TRBV6-5 and TRBJ1-1, with D possibly matching TRBD1 (5 bases). The CDR3 sequence is 13 residues long. Germline CDR1 and CDR2: MNHEY and SVGAGI. The V gene lost 6 bases and the J gene lost 0 bases, with 8 bases spanning the gap. CDR3 coding DNA: TGTGCCAGCAGCCGGGGGTTGAACACTGAAGCTTTCTTT. Translation: CASSRGLNTEAFF.

The V call is TRBV5-6, the J call TRBJ2-5; 7 nucleotides agree with TRBD2. This CDR3 is built from 12 residues. CDR1 is SGHDT and CDR2 is YYEEEE in the germline V gene. J gave up 7 bases and V 4 bases, and 4 bases lay outside the gene matches. CDR3 sequence reads: CASSPPGGTQYF. CDR3 DNA: TGTGCCAGCAGCCCGCCGGGGGGGACCCAGTACTTC.

The CDR3 bases are TGTGCCAGCAGCCCGGACAGACGTTATAATGAAAAACTGTTTTTT. Translation gives CASSPDRRYNEKLFF. The V and J genes are TRBV11-3 and TRBJ1-4; tentative D call: TRBD1 (6 bases). The V end was cut by 5 bases, the J end by 4 bases, with 14 bases between. CDR1 SGHNT and CDR2 YENEEA come from the germline V gene. The CDR3 extends over 15 amino acids. Looking up the rest from reference TRBV11-3 and TRBJ1-4 gives the full variable domain: EAGVVQSPRYKIIEKKQPVAFWCNPISGHNTLYWYLQNLGQGPELLIRYENEEAVDDSQLPKDRFSAERLKGVDSTLKIQPAELGDSAVYLCASSPDRRYNEKLFFGSGTQLSVL.

This chain joins TRBV5-4 and TRBJ2-5, with D perhaps matching TRBD1 (6 bases). Trimming left V 4 bases short and J 0 bases short, with 13 bases between. The CDR3 covers 15 residues. Germline loops: CDR1 SGHNT, CDR2 YYREEE (reference sequence). The CDR3 bases are TGTGCCAGCAGCCCGAAGTCAGGGGACCAAGAGACCCAGTACTTC. Translating it yields CASSPKSGDQETQYF.

The rearrangement uses TRBV18 and TRBJ2-7; perhaps TRBD1 as D (5 bases). V was cut by 3 bases and J by 0 bases, with 9 bases left in between. CDR3 size: 14 residues. Germline V lookup: CDR1 KGHSH, CDR2 LQKENI. For the CDR3, the DNA is TGTGCCAGCTCACCGACAGATCTCTCCTACGAGCAGTACGTC. Amino acids: CASSPTDLSYEQYV.

The chain recombines TRBV5-1 with TRBJ1-2; the match to TRBD1 covers 10 bases. CDR1 SGHRS and CDR2 YFSETQ come from the germline V gene. CDR3 length: 14 amino acids. V shed 5 bases, J shed 6 bases, and the junction held 7 bases outside the gene matches. The CDR3 coding sequence is TGCGCCAGCAGGCCCGGGACAGGGGCAGATGGCTACACCTTC. This encodes CASRPGTGADGYTF.

The rearrangement links TRBV18 to TRBJ2-2, with 13 bases matching TRBD2. J gave up 6 bases and V 3 bases, and 7 bases lay outside the gene matches. This CDR3 comprises 17 residues. From germline, CDR1 is KGHSH and CDR2 LQKENI. This CDR3 is CASSPPGLAGAPGELFF. The DNA of the CDR3 is TGTGCCAGCTCACCTCCAGGACTAGCGGGAGCCCCCGGGGAGCTGTTTTTT. The full variable domain, rest sourced from reference TRBV18 and TRBJ2-2, is NAGVMQNPRHLVRRRGQEARLRCSPMKGHSHVYWYRQLPEEGLKFMVYLQKENIIDESGMPKERFSAEFPKEGPSILRIQQVVRGDSAAYFCASSPPGLAGAPGELFFGEGSRLTVL.

The chain employs TRBV5-6 and TRBJ1-2; 7 bases map to TRBD1. The CDR3 spans 15 residues. The junction had 6 bases not matched to a gene; V was cut back by 0 bases and J by 4 bases. The germline V gene has CDR1 SGHDT and CDR2 YYEEEE. The CDR3 spells CASSLALGQIYGYTF. The CDR3 DNA reads as TGTGCCAGCAGCTTGGCCCTGGGACAGATCTATGGCTACACCTTC.

This chain joins TRBV28 and TRBJ1-3; D not resolved. V lost 6 bases to trimming and J lost 1 base, with 10 bases between them. CDR1 MDHEN and CDR2 SYDVKM come from the germline V gene. The CDR3 runs 14 residues. The CDR3 is CASSSSASGNTIYF. In nucleotides, the CDR3 is TGTGCCAGCAGCTCTAGTGCGTCTGGAAACACCATATATTTT.

The J gene is TRBJ2-2, the V gene TRBV6-1; no clear D gene. V lost 2 bases and J 3 bases, leaving 4 bases between the germline ends. CDR1 MNHNS and CDR2 SASEGT come from the germline V gene. The length of the CDR3 is 13 residues. The CDR3 is CASSEHYTGELFF. CDR3 nucleotides: TGTGCCAGCAGTGAACACTACACCGGGGAGCTGTTTTTT.

This sequence joins TRBV5-1 and TRBJ2-2; 7 nucleotides line up with TRBD1. Germline values: CDR1 SGHRS, CDR2 YFSETQ. The CDR3 extends over 14 amino acids. The V and J ends lost 7 bases and 4 bases, in that order; junction bases with no gene match: 7. This CDR3 is CASGQAAGTGELFF. The CDR3 DNA follows: TGCGCCAGCGGACAGGCCGCAGGCACCGGGGAGCTGTTTTTT.

The CDR3 region is CASSLRPGGVTEAFF. The CDR3, as DNA: TGCGCCAGCAGCTTGAGGCCAGGGGGCGTCACTGAAGCTTTCTTT. This chain joins TRBV5-1 and TRBJ1-1, with 8 bases aligning to TRBD1. Germline lookup yields CDR1 SGHRS and CDR2 YFSETQ. This CDR3 contains 15 residues. Germline trimming cut 1 base from V and 4 bases from J; bases unmatched to any gene: 6.

This chain links TRBV30 with TRBJ2-6; D is uncertain. The CDR3 extends over 14 amino acids. V was shortened by 2 bases and J by 0 bases, with 5 bases between the two germline ends. The germline V gene encodes CDR1 GTSNPN and CDR2 SVGIG (reference sequence). The CDR3 spells CAWSRSSGANVLTF. Written as DNA, the CDR3 is TGTGCCTGGAGTAGGAGCTCTGGGGCCAACGTCCTGACTTTC.

This clone was detected only once. V and J are TRBV28 and TRBJ2-5; 10 positions match TRBD2. V shed 6 bases, J shed 1 base, and the junction held 8 bases outside the gene matches. This CDR3 has 16 residues. Germline V CDR1 and CDR2: MDHEN, SYDVKM. Written as DNA, the CDR3 is TGTGCCAGCAGGCCTCAGACTAGCGGGTTCCAAGAGACCCAGTACTTC. It specifies CASRPQTSGFQETQYF.

The rearrangement uses TRBV24-1 and TRBJ2-2; TRBD2 aligns across 9 bases. Trimming cost V 6 bases and J 7 bases; bases outside gene matches: 17. The CDR3 consists of 18 residues. Germline V CDR1 and CDR2: KGHDR, SFDVKD. As DNA, the CDR3 is TGTGCCACCAGTCGCCCTATGGGCGGGAGGGCCGAGGGCGGGGAGCTGTTTTTT. Its protein product is CATSRPMGGRAEGGELFF.

Concerning this clone itself: Other DNA sequences of this sample code for an identical CDR3. This CDR3 reads CASSLQETQYF. CDR3 DNA sequence: TGCGCCAGCAGCCTCCAAGAGACCCAGTACTTC. The V and J genes are TRBV5-1 and TRBJ2-5, with D uncertain. Trimming removed 4 bases at V and 1 base at J, with 2 bases between. Germline CDR1 reads SGHRS; CDR2 reads YFSETQ. The CDR3 length is 11 residues. Full variable domain (outside the CDR3, taken from reference TRBV5-1 and TRBJ2-5): KAGVTQTPRYLIKTRGQQVTLSCSPISGHRSVSWYQQTPGQGLQFLFEYFSETQRNKGNFPGRFSGRQFSNSRSEMNVSTLELGDSALYLCASSLQETQYFGPGTRLLVL.

This clone has just one count. The chain joins TRBV28 to TRBJ2-1; 9 nucleotides line up with TRBD1. This CDR3 is 15 amino acids long. Germline CDR1 and CDR2: MDHEN and SYDVKM. V lost 4 bases, J lost 4 bases, and 5 bases stayed unmatched. The CDR3 DNA is TGTGCCAGCAGTTACGGGACAGGGAGGTACAATGAGCAGTTCTTC. Protein sequence: CASSYGTGRYNEQFF.

The J gene is TRBJ1-4, the V gene TRBV5-1; no reliable D call. Trimming took off 0 bases at V and 6 bases at J, with 9 bases between the two ends. There are 14 residues in the CDR3. CDR1 and CDR2 (germline): SGHRS, YFSETQ. DNA for the CDR3: TGCGCCAGCAGCTTGGGCACAGTGGATGAAAAACTGTTTTTT. This sequence encodes CASSLGTVDEKLFF.

The chain combines TRBV20-1 with TRBJ1-4, with D unresolved. The CDR3 spans 11 residues. Deletions cut 2 bases from V and 13 bases from J, with 11 bases between. Germline V gives CDR1 DFQATT, CDR2 SNEGSKA (reference sequence). The CDR3 coding sequence is TGCAGTGCTAGAATAGAGGGTGGACTGTTTTTT. It codes for CSARIEGGLFF.

The gene calls are TRBV7-8 and TRBJ2-2, with D possibly being TRBD2 (5 bases). The V gene lost 6 bases and the J gene lost 9 bases, with 14 bases spanning the gap. Germline CDR1 and CDR2: SGHVS and FQNEAQ. The length of the CDR3 is 13 residues. The CDR3 reads CASRRASGRELFF. CDR3 in DNA: TGTGCCAGCAGGAGGGCCTCTGGCCGGGAGCTGTTTTTT.

The gene calls are TRBV5-1 and TRBJ1-1; D not certain. Trimming pared 2 bases from V and 5 bases from J, leaving 7 bases between. This CDR3 is 12 amino acids long. Germline lookup yields CDR1 SGHRS and CDR2 YFSETQ. Here the CDR3 reads CASSFSGTEAFF. The CDR3 DNA is TGCGCCAGCAGCTTTTCGGGGACTGAAGCTTTCTTT.

This chain joins TRBV18 and TRBJ1-6; no definite D call. Trimming removed 3 bases from V and 7 bases from J, with 13 bases in between. CDR1 and CDR2 from the germline V gene are KGHSH and LQKENI. The CDR3 has 15 residues. DNA of the CDR3: TGTGCCAGCTCACCTCTAACGGGGAACAATTCACCCCTCCACTTT. It translates to CASSPLTGNNSPLHF.